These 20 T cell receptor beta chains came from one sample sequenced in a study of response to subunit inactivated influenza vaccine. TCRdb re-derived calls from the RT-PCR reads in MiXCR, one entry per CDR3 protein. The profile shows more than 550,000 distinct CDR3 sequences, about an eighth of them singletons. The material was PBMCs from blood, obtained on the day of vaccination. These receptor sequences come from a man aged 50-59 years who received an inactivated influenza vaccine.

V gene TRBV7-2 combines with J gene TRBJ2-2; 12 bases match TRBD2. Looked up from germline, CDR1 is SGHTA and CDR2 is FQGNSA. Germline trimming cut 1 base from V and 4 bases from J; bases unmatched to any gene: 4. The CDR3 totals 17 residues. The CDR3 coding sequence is TGTGCCAGCAGCTTAGGCGCTAGCGGGAGGGCCACCGGGGAGCTGTTTTTT. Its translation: CASSLGASGRATGELFF.

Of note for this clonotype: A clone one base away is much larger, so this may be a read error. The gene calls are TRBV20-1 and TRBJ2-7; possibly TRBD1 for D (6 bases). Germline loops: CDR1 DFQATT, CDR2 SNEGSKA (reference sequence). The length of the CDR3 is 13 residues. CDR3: CSAQTGSSYEQNF. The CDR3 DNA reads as TGCAGTGCCCAGACAGGTAGCTCCTACGAGCAGAACTTC.

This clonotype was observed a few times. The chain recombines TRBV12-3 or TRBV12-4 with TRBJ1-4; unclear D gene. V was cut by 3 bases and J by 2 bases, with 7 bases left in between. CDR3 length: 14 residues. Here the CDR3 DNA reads TGTGCCAGCAGTTTCAGTGTGACTAATGAAAAACTGTTTTTT. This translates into CASSFSVTNEKLFF.

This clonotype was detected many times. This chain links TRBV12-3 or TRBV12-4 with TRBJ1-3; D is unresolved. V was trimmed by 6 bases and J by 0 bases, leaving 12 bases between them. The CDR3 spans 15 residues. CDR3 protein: CASRVVEGSGNTIYF. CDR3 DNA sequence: TGTGCCAGCAGAGTAGTTGAGGGCTCTGGAAACACCATATATTTT.

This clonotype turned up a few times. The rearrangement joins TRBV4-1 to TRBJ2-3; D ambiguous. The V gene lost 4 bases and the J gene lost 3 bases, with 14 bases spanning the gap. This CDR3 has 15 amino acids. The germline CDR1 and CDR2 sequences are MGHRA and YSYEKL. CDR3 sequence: CASSRSRGRTDTQYF. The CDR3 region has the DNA TGCGCCAGCAGCCGTAGCAGAGGAAGGACAGATACGCAGTATTTT.

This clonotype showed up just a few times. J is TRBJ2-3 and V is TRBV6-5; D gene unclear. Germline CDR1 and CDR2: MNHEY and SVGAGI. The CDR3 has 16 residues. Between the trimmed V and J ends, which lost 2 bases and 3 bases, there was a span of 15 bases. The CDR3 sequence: CASSYGLVSSTDTQYF. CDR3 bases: TGTGCCAGCAGTTACGGCCTGGTTTCTTCGACAGATACGCAGTATTTT.

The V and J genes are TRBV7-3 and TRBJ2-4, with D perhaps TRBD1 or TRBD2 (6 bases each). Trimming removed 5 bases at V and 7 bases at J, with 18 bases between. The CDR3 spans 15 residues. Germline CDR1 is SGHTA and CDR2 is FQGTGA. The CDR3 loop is CASSPGASDRNIQYF. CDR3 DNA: TGTGCCAGCAGCCCGGGAGCTAGCGACAGGAACATTCAGTACTTC. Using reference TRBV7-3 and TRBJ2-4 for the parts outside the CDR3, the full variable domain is GAGVSQTPSNKVTEKGKYVELRCDPISGHTALYWYRQSLGQGPEFLIYFQGTGAADDSGLPNDRFFAVRPEGSVSTLKIQRTERGDSAVYLCASSPGASDRNIQYFGAGTRLSVL.

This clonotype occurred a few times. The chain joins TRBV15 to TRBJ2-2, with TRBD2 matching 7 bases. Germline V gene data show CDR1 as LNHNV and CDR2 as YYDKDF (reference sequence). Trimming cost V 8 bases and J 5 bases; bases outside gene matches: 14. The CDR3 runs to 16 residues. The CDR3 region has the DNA TGTGCCACCGGCGGGGGTTCTGGGTCGGCGACCGGGGAGCTGTTTTTT. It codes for CATGGGSGSATGELFF.

CDR3 region: CASTQGDFSVYEQYF. DNA of the CDR3: TGTGCCAGCACCCAGGGGGACTTTTCGGTCTACGAGCAGTACTTC. The chain has TRBV28 and TRBJ2-7, with D possibly TRBD1 on 7 matching bases. Looked up from germline, CDR1 is MDHEN and CDR2 is SYDVKM. Trimming took off 7 bases at V and 3 bases at J, with 19 bases between the two ends. The CDR3 totals 15 residues.

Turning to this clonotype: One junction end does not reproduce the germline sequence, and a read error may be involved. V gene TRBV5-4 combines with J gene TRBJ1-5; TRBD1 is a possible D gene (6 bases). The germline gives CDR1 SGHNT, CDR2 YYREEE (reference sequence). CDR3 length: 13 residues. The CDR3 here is CASSQTGSQAQHF. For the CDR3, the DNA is TGTGCCAGCAGCCAAACAGGGTCTCAGGCCCAGCATTTT.

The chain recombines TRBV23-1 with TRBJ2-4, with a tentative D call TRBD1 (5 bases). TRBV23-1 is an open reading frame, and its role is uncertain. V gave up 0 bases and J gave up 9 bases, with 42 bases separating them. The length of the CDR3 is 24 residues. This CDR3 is CASSQSGLPPQARANHTSEAIQYF. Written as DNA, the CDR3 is TGCGCCAGCAGTCAATCGGGTCTCCCTCCACAGGCTAGGGCTAACCATACATCTGAGGCCATTCAGTACTTC.

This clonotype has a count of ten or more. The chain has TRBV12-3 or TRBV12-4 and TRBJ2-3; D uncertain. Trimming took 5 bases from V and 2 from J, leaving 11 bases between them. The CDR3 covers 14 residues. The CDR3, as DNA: TGTGCCAGCAGTCCTCGCCCATCCACAGATACGCAGTATTTT. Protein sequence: CASSPRPSTDTQYF.

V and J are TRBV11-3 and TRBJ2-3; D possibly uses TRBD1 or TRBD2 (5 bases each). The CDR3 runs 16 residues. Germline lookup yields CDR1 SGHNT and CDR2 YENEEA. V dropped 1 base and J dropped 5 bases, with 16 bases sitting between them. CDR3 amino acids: CASSLGGLGQGDTQYF. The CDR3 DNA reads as TGTGCCAGCAGCTTAGGAGGACTGGGGCAGGGAGATACGCAGTATTTT. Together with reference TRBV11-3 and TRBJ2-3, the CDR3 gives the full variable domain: EAGVVQSPRYKIIEKKQPVAFWCNPISGHNTLYWYLQNLGQGPELLIRYENEEAVDDSQLPKDRFSAERLKGVDSTLKIQPAELGDSAVYLCASSLGGLGQGDTQYFGPGTRLTVL.

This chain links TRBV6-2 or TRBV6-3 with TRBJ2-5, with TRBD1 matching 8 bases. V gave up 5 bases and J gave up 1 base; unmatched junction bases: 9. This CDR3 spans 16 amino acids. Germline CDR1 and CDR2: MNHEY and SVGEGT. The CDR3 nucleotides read TGTGCCAGCAGTACTGCCGACAGGGGATTCCAAGAGACCCAGTACTTC. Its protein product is CASSTADRGFQETQYF.

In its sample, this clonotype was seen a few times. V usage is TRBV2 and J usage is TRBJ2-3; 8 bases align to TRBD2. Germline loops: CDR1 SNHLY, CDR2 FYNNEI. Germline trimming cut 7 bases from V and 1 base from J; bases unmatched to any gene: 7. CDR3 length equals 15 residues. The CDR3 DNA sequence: TGTGCCAGCATCCCCGGGACTAGGGGCACAGATACGCAGTATTTT. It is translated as CASIPGTRGTDTQYF.

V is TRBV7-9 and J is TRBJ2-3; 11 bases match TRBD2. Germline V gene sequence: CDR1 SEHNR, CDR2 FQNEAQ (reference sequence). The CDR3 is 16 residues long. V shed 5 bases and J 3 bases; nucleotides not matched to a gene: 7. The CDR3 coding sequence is TGTGCCAGCAGCACAACTAGCGGGAGTGTGACAGATACGCAGTATTTT. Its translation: CASSTTSGSVTDTQYF.

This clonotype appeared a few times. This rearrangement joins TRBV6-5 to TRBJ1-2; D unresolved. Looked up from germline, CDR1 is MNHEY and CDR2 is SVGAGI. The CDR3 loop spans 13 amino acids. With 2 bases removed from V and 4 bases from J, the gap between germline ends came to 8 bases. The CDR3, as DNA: TGTGCCAGCAGTTACGCAACCTCCTATGGCTACACCTTC. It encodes CASSYATSYGYTF.

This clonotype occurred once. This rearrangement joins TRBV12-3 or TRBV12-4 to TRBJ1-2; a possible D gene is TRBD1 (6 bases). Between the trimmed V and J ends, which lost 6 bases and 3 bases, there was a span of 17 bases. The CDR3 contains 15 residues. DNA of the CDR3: TGTGCCAGCAGCCCTACCCAACAGGGTGACTATGGCTACACCTTC. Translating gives CASSPTQQGDYGYTF.

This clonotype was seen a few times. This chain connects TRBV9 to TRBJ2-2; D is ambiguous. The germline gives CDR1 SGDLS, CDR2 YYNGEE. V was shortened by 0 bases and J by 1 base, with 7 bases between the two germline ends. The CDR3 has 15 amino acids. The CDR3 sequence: CASSVGPGNTGELFF. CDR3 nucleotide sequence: TGTGCCAGCAGCGTAGGGCCAGGGAACACCGGGGAGCTGTTTTTT.

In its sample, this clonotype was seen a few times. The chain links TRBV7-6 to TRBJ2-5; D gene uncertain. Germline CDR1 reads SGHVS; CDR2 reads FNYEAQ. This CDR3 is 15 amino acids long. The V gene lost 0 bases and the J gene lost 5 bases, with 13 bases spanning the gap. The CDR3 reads CASSLATGTRETQYF. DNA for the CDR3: TGTGCCAGCAGCTTAGCCACGGGTACGAGGGAGACCCAGTACTTC.